Shown below are 23 T cell receptor beta chains from a single sample sequenced in a study of Ad26.COV2.S vaccination and SARS-CoV-2 variants. Assay used: immunoSEQ multiplex PCR; TCRdb lists only in-frame clones, some missing. The data show about 350,000 clones, with roughly nine tenths seen just once and 6.4% held by the top ten. Treatment indicated: about 20 received Ad26.COV2.S at low or high dose, single or two shots; 5 received placebo; per-sample allocation not given. On day 63 after the first injection, vaccine and placebo recipients gave samples. The sequences come from peripheral blood, collected in a trial of Ad26.COV2.S vaccine versus placebo. The origin of the receptors is a person aged 18 to 59 who received the Ad26.COV2.S COVID-19 vaccine or a placebo.

The rearrangement uses TRBV9 and TRBJ1-1; D is undetermined. The CDR3 spans 14 residues. V lost 4 bases to trimming and J lost 5 bases, with 15 bases between them. Germline V gives CDR1 SGDLS, CDR2 YYNGEE. CDR3 sequence reads: CASSPQAGGTEAFF. CDR3 nucleotides: TGTGCCAGCAGCCCGCAAGCTGGTGGGACTGAAGCTTTCTTT.

The chain carries TRBV2 and TRBJ2-7; TRBD2 agrees at 11 bases. Trimming took 7 bases from V and 0 from J; bases not matched to a gene: 5. The CDR3 length is 15 residues. Per the germline V gene, CDR1 is SNHLY and CDR2 is FYNNEI. The CDR3 region is CASKLAGVSSYEQYF. The CDR3 DNA reads as TGTGCCAGCAAACTAGCGGGAGTTAGCTCCTACGAGCAGTACTTC.

The chain recombines TRBV7-2 with TRBJ1-1; D is uncertain. Trimming shortened V by 2 bases and J by 1 base, and 8 bases separated the two germline ends. The CDR3 extends over 14 amino acids. Per the germline V gene, CDR1 is SGHTA and CDR2 is FQGNSA. CDR3 loop: CASSLLTGNTEAFF. CDR3 DNA sequence: TGTGCCAGCAGCTTATTAACCGGGAACACTGAAGCTTTCTTT.

The chain recombines TRBV7-2 with TRBJ1-2, with D tentatively TRBD1 (6 bases). V was clipped by 4 bases and J by 2 bases, with 14 bases between them. The CDR3 is 15 residues long. The germline V gene has CDR1 SGHTA and CDR2 FQGNSA. The CDR3 DNA follows: TGTGCCAGCAGCTGGGACACCGCTGGCAACTATGGCTACACCTTC. Translation: CASSWDTAGNYGYTF.

The rearrangement joins TRBV5-6 to TRBJ1-5; D gene uncertain. The V and J ends lost 0 bases and 0 bases respectively, with 1 base between them. The CDR3 length is 13 residues. Germline V gives CDR1 SGHDT, CDR2 YYEEEE. The CDR3 nucleotides are TGTGCCAGCAGCTTGGATAGCAATCAGCCCCAGCATTTT. The encoded protein is CASSLDSNQPQHF.

This clone was seen more than once but under ten times. The V gene is TRBV5-6, the J gene TRBJ2-7; D remains unclear. Germline CDR1 reads SGHDT; CDR2 reads YYEEEE. The CDR3 has 13 amino acids. The V gene lost 0 bases and the J gene lost 4 bases, with 8 bases spanning the gap. CDR3 nucleotide sequence: TGTGCCAGCAGCTTGGTCGGGCATTACGAGCAGTACTTC. This encodes CASSLVGHYEQYF. Filled out from reference TRBV5-6 and TRBJ2-7, the complete variable domain reads DAGVTQSPTHLIKTRGQQVTLRCSPKSGHDTVSWYQQALGQGPQFIFQYYEEEERQRGNFPDRFSGHQFPNYSSELNVNALLLGDSALYLCASSLVGHYEQYFGPGTRLTVT.

This rearrangement joins TRBV6-4 to TRBJ2-6; D unclear. V was shortened by 3 bases and J by 0 bases, with 3 bases between the two germline ends. The CDR3 length is 14 residues. Germline V lookup: CDR1 MRHNA, CDR2 SNTAGT. The CDR3 is CASSEHSGANVLTF. The CDR3 bases are TGTGCCAGCAGTGAACACTCTGGGGCCAACGTCCTGACTTTC.

The J gene is TRBJ1-1, the V gene TRBV7-9, with 9 nucleotides matching TRBD1. Germline loops: CDR1 SEHNR, CDR2 FQNEAQ (reference sequence). V was clipped by 5 bases and J by 3 bases; unmatched bases: 7. This CDR3 has 15 residues. The CDR3 loop is CASSPQGAVYTEAFF. The DNA for the CDR3 is TGTGCCAGCAGCCCACAGGGGGCAGTATACACTGAAGCTTTCTTT.

The chain links TRBV2 to TRBJ2-1; no definite D call. From germline, CDR1 is SNHLY and CDR2 FYNNEI. V shed 1 base and J shed 4 bases, with 17 bases lying between them. This CDR3 is 17 amino acids long. CDR3 region: CASSEGLRGNNYNEQFF. The CDR3 region has the DNA TGTGCCAGCAGTGAAGGGTTACGTGGGAACAATTACAATGAGCAGTTCTTC. The variable domain in full, with the rest retrieved from reference TRBV2 and TRBJ2-1, is EPEVTQTPSHQVTQMGQEVILRCVPISNHLYFYWYRQILGQKVEFLVSFYNNEISEKSEIFDDQFSVERPDGSNFTLKIRSTKLEDSAMYFCASSEGLRGNNYNEQFFGPGTRLTVL.

The chain joins TRBV15 to TRBJ1-4; a weak D match, TRBD1 (6 bases). The length of the CDR3 is 16 residues. Germline values: CDR1 LNHNV, CDR2 YYDKDF (reference sequence). V was shortened by 5 bases and J by 0 bases, with 13 bases between the two germline ends. The CDR3 loop is CATSPRTVTTNEKLFF. The CDR3 nucleotides read TGTGCCACCAGCCCGCGGACAGTTACAACTAATGAAAAACTGTTTTTT.

The V call is TRBV28, the J call TRBJ2-7; D may match TRBD1 or TRBD2 (6 bases each). CDR1 MDHEN and CDR2 SYDVKM come from the germline V gene. V was shortened by 6 bases and J by 0 bases, with 18 bases between the two germline ends. The CDR3 length is 16 residues. The CDR3 region is CASSPQKGGVSYEQYF. The CDR3 DNA reads as TGTGCCAGCAGCCCTCAAAAGGGGGGAGTCTCCTACGAGCAGTACTTC.

The rearrangement uses TRBV19 and TRBJ1-2; 7 nucleotides line up with TRBD1. The CDR3 loop spans 14 amino acids. The V and J ends lost 3 bases and 2 bases, in that order; junction bases with no gene match: 3. Germline V CDR1 and CDR2: LNHDA, SQIVND (reference sequence). The CDR3 loop is CASSMGTANYGYTF. The CDR3 DNA reads TGTGCCAGTAGTATGGGGACAGCGAACTATGGCTACACCTTC.

The chain combines TRBV25-1 with TRBJ1-1; TRBD1 agrees at 11 bases. V lost 7 bases, J lost 4 bases, and 5 bases stayed unmatched. Per germline, CDR1 MGHDK and CDR2 SYGVNS. The CDR3 has 14 amino acids. The CDR3 is CASTLGTGGTEAFF. Written as DNA, the CDR3 is TGTGCCAGCACCCTAGGGACAGGGGGCACTGAAGCTTTCTTT.

The rearrangement links TRBV4-2 to TRBJ1-2; TRBD1 agrees at 7 bases. Germline CDR1 LGHNA, CDR2 YNFKEQ. Trimming removed 0 bases from V and 5 bases from J; junction bases left unmatched: 3. The CDR3 is made up of 14 amino acids. The CDR3 sequence is CASSQDQTGYGYTF. The CDR3 nucleotides are TGTGCCAGCAGCCAAGATCAGACAGGGTATGGCTACACCTTC.

V is TRBV7-2 and J is TRBJ2-1; 12 bases agree with TRBD2. The CDR3 has 16 residues. Germline loops: CDR1 SGHTA, CDR2 FQGNSA. Trimming took 5 bases from V and 6 from J; bases not matched to a gene: 8. CDR3 sequence (DNA): TGTGCCAGCAGCATAAGGACTAGCGGGGTGTTCAATGAGCAGTTCTTC. Encoded protein: CASSIRTSGVFNEQFF.

This clone was detected once. This chain joins TRBV6-2 or TRBV6-3 and TRBJ1-2; 7 bases agree with TRBD1. The CDR3 length is 14 residues. J lost 2 bases, V lost 6 bases, and 6 bases had no gene match. Germline V lookup: CDR1 MNHEY, CDR2 SVGEGT. The CDR3: CASSLEQGNYGYTF. In nucleotides, the CDR3 is TGTGCCAGCAGCCTCGAACAGGGGAACTATGGCTACACCTTC.

The J gene is TRBJ2-1, the V gene TRBV4-1; perhaps TRBD2 as D (5 bases). CDR1 is MGHRA, CDR2 YSYEKL, per germline. The CDR3 is made up of 16 amino acids. V lost 1 base, J lost 0 bases, and 10 bases lay in between. CDR3 loop: CASSQGWAGSYNEQFF. The CDR3 DNA sequence: TGCGCCAGCAGCCAAGGTTGGGCGGGCTCCTACAATGAGCAGTTCTTC.

The V gene is TRBV5-1, the J gene TRBJ2-5, with D perhaps matching TRBD2 (7 bases). V dropped 4 bases and J dropped 2 bases, with 15 bases sitting between them. The length of the CDR3 is 15 residues. Per the germline V gene, CDR1 is SGHRS and CDR2 is YFSETQ. The CDR3 DNA reads as TGCGCCAGCAGCCCCGTAAAGGGGGGGCAAGAGACCCAGTACTTC. It translates to CASSPVKGGQETQYF.

The chain uses TRBV5-6 and TRBJ2-4, with D perhaps being TRBD1 or TRBD2 (5 bases each). CDR1 SGHDT and CDR2 YYEEEE come from the germline V gene. This CDR3 comprises 15 residues. Trimming pared 1 base from V and 6 bases from J, leaving 14 bases between. This CDR3 is CASSLWGSSANIQYF. CDR3 coding DNA: TGTGCCAGCAGCTTGTGGGGGTCCTCGGCAAACATTCAGTACTTC.

The chain uses TRBV28 and TRBJ2-5; 7 nucleotides line up with TRBD1. J gave up 5 bases and V 6 bases, and 6 bases lay outside the gene matches. The CDR3 is made up of 13 amino acids. CDR1 and CDR2 (germline): MDHEN, SYDVKM. In DNA form, the CDR3 reads TGTGCCAGCAGCCTGACAGGGTCGGAGACCCAGTACTTC. Protein: CASSLTGSETQYF. Supplemented by reference TRBV28 and TRBJ2-5, the full variable domain reads DVKVTQSSRYLVKRTGEKVFLECVQDMDHENMFWYRQDPGLGLRLIYFSYDVKMKEKGDIPEGYSVSREKKERFSLILESASTNQTSMYLCASSLTGSETQYFGPGTRLLVL.

The rearrangement joins TRBV15 to TRBJ1-3; TRBD1 matches at 8 bases. CDR3 length: 15 amino acids. Germline V gene data show CDR1 as LNHNV and CDR2 as YYDKDF (reference sequence). The J segment lost 0 bases and the V segment lost 4 bases, leaving 2 bases of the junction unmatched. The DNA of the CDR3 is TGTGCCACCAGCATCGGACAGGGCTCTGGAAACACCATATATTTT. This encodes CATSIGQGSGNTIYF.

The chain has TRBV4-3 and TRBJ2-2, with 9 bases lining up with TRBD1. The CDR3 has 15 amino acids. Per the germline V gene, CDR1 is LGHNA and CDR2 is YSLEER. Trimming cost V 4 bases and J 5 bases; bases outside gene matches: 5. The CDR3 bases are TGCGCCAGCAGCCCGGAGGACAGGGGAACCGGGGAGCTGTTTTTT. This codes for CASSPEDRGTGELFF.

The V gene is TRBV6-4, the J gene TRBJ2-2; 8 bases are shared with TRBD1. The CDR3 length is 14 residues. Germline CDR1 and CDR2: MRHNA and SNTAGT. The V gene end was trimmed by 6 bases and the J gene end by 6 bases; junction bases not matched to a gene: 6. CDR3 in amino acids: CASSGQGGPGELFF. The DNA for the CDR3 is TGTGCCAGCAGCGGACAGGGTGGACCCGGGGAGCTGTTTTTT.